One and the same sample provided the 5 T cell receptor beta chains below, sequenced in a study of CD8+ T cells in alopecia areata. The treatment: oral pan-JAK inhibitor, 5-10 mg twice daily. Following RNA extraction, reverse transcription yielded cDNA that acted as the sequencing template. TCRdb keeps only in-frame clones here, not all; method: immunoSEQ multiplex PCR. The sample shows more than 150,000 clones, approximately 60% of them seen only once. The sample in question was CD4+ T cells sorted from blood, obtained at week 4, from a patient treated with tofacitinib. The receptors originated from a human donor with alopecia areata.

J is TRBJ1-2 and V is TRBV2; D is undetermined. The length of the CDR3 is 14 residues. Trimming removed 3 bases at V and 4 bases at J, with 12 bases between. Germline V gene lookup returns CDR1 SNHLY and CDR2 FYNNEI. This CDR3 reads CASSDTPGVYGYTF. For the CDR3, the DNA is TGTGCCAGCAGTGATACGCCGGGTGTCTATGGCTACACCTTC.

This rearrangement joins TRBV2 to TRBJ2-6; D is unresolved. Germline values: CDR1 SNHLY, CDR2 FYNNEI. V shed 4 bases and J shed 2 bases, with 9 bases lying between them. This CDR3 is built from 15 residues. In DNA form, the CDR3 reads TGTGCCAGCAGTGTGACCCGTGCTGGGGCCAACGTCCTGACTTTC. Protein product: CASSVTRAGANVLTF.

The J gene is TRBJ2-7, the V gene TRBV29-1, with D unclear. The germline CDR1 and CDR2 sequences are SQVTM and ANQGSEA. The germline V and J ends were trimmed by 4 bases and 0 bases, with 4 bases remaining between them. The CDR3 sequence is 11 residues long. CDR3 bases: TGCAGCGTTGGGAACTCCTACGAGCAGTACTTC. Translation: CSVGNSYEQYF.

The CDR3 protein is CSVDSLQQNTEAFF. The CDR3 DNA is TGCAGCGTTGATTCGCTTCAGCAGAACACTGAAGCTTTCTTT. The rearrangement joins TRBV29-1 to TRBJ1-1; D gene uncertain. Per the germline V gene, CDR1 is SQVTM and CDR2 is ANQGSEA. V lost 3 bases to trimming and J lost 1 base, with 12 bases between them. This CDR3 has 14 amino acids.

This chain joins TRBV18 and TRBJ1-2; TRBD1 might be the D (6 bases). V dropped 2 bases and J dropped 1 base, with 11 bases sitting between them. Germline assignment: CDR1 KGHSH and CDR2 LQKENI. This CDR3 is 15 amino acids long. The CDR3, as DNA: TGTGCCAGCTCACCAAACGACAGGATTAACTATGGCTACACCTTC. Protein: CASSPNDRINYGYTF.